Presented here are 5 T cell receptor beta chains from one specimen sequenced in a study of early T cells in non-severe SARS-CoV-2 infection. From the 5' RACE reads, TCRdb called clonotypes with MiXCR, one entry per CDR3 protein. This table has roughly 50,000 distinct CDR3 sequences, 8% appearing once. Sequencing input: whole blood. These receptor sequences come from an adult who was a healthcare worker with PCR-confirmed SARS-CoV-2 infection or an uninfected control (not recorded which).

The rearrangement links TRBV20-1 to TRBJ2-3; 11 bases fit TRBD2. This CDR3 comprises 14 residues. The V segment lost 4 bases and the J segment 6 bases; nucleotides outside the gene matches: 6. The germline V gene encodes CDR1 DFQATT and CDR2 SNEGSKA (reference sequence). CDR3: CSATIAGGRDTQYF. DNA of the CDR3: TGCAGTGCTACTATAGCGGGAGGGCGGGATACGCAGTATTTT.

There are many counts of this clonotype. This chain connects TRBV7-2 to TRBJ2-3; D is possibly TRBD2 (5 bases). Germline CDR1 is SGHTA and CDR2 is FQGNSA. The CDR3 spans 12 residues. Trimming left V 3 bases short and J 6 bases short, with 7 bases between. CDR3 region: CASSFGGDTQYF. CDR3 coding DNA: TGTGCCAGCAGCTTCGGCGGGGATACGCAGTATTTT.

The CDR3 spells CASSIGSSGNEQFF. Here the CDR3 DNA reads TGTGCCAGCAGCATCGGGTCTTCAGGGAATGAGCAGTTCTTC. This sequence joins TRBV11-1 and TRBJ2-1; TRBD1 is a possible D gene (5 bases). Deletions cut 5 bases from V and 7 bases from J, with 15 bases between. The CDR3 is made up of 14 amino acids. Germline CDR1 reads SGHAT; CDR2 reads FQDESV (reference sequence). The full variable domain, rest sourced from reference TRBV11-1 and TRBJ2-1, is EAEVAQSPRYKITEKSQAVAFWCDPISGHATLYWYRQILGQGPELLVQFQDESVVDDSQLPKDRFSAERLKGVDSTLKIQPAELGDSAMYLCASSIGSSGNEQFFGPGTRLTVL.

J is TRBJ2-7 and V is TRBV20-1, with a tentative D call TRBD1 (5 bases). V lost 6 bases, J lost 1 base, and 10 bases lay in between. Germline lookup yields CDR1 DFQATT and CDR2 SNEGSKA (reference sequence). The CDR3 consists of 12 residues. CDR3 region: CSADSDSYEQYF. DNA for the CDR3: TGCAGTGCAGACAGTGATTCCTACGAGCAGTACTTC.

In this sample, this clonotype turned up a few times. The genes are TRBV20-1 and TRBJ1-5, with D perhaps matching TRBD1 (6 bases). Germline V gene lookup returns CDR1 DFQATT and CDR2 SNEGSKA (reference sequence). This CDR3 has 18 amino acids. V shed 0 bases and J shed 4 bases, with 22 bases lying between them. For the CDR3, the DNA is TGCAGTGCTAGAGATGGGGGTGAAGTCCGGGACACTAATCAGCCCCAGCATTTT. This gives the protein CSARDGGEVRDTNQPQHF.